A selection of T cell receptor beta chains follows, all from one sample in a study of blood T cells in healthy people across ages. TCRdb called the 5' RACE reads again in MiXCR, with one record for every CDR3 protein. The table has fewer than 1 million distinct CDR3 sequences, around 43% seen once. What was sequenced was blood. These receptor sequences come from a man in his fifties or sixties in good health. Both conserved end residues are part of each CDR3. The order of the fields is clone size, V gene, J gene, D gene, CDR3 length, CDR3 protein, CDR3 DNA. A D gene is named only where the DNA matches it firmly. The size of a clone is reported for some rows only, either as once, few or many, or as a class for expanded clones.

>many|TRBV4-1|TRBJ2-7|NA|11
CASSQDTEQYF
TGCGCCAGCAGCCAAGATACCGAGCAGTACTTC
>NA|TRBV15|TRBJ2-7|NA|14
CATSGELVGYEQYF
TGTGCCACCAGCGGGGAGTTGGTGGGCTACGAGCAGTACTTC
>few|TRBV28|TRBJ1-1|TRBD1|15
CASSTPSDRAGEAFF
TGTGCCAGCAGTACCCCATCGGACAGGGCGGGTGAAGCTTTCTTT
>NA|TRBV2|TRBJ1-2|NA|14
CASSAGTGGNGYTF
TGTGCCAGCAGTGCGGGGACTGGAGGCAATGGCTACACCTTC
>NA|TRBV4-1|TRBJ1-2|TRBD1|16
CASSQEGKGTGVGYTF
TGCGCCAGCAGCCAAGAAGGGAAGGGGACAGGGGTAGGCTACACCTTC
>NA|TRBV24-1|TRBJ1-1|NA|13
CATSDRQGAEAFF
TGTGCCACCAGTGATCGGCAGGGCGCTGAAGCTTTCTTT
>NA|TRBV25-1|TRBJ2-7|NA|13
CASSERGRYEQYF
TGTGCCAGCAGTGAAAGGGGCAGGTACGAGCAGTACTTC
>few|TRBV20-1|TRBJ2-7|TRBD2|13
CSANRGLAYEQYF
TGCAGTGCTAACAGAGGACTAGCCTACGAGCAGTACTTC
>many|TRBV5-1|TRBJ2-7|NA|13
CASSVSKGLEQYF
TGCGCCAGCAGCGTGTCCAAGGGCCTCGAGCAGTACTTC
>many|TRBV20-1|TRBJ2-3|TRBD1|14
CSARRGQGTDTQYF
TGCAGTGCTAGGAGGGGACAGGGCACAGATACGCAGTATTTT
>few|TRBV12-3/TRBV12-4|TRBJ2-5|TRBD1|15
CASTKPGQGSETQYF
TGTGCCAGCACCAAACCGGGACAGGGGAGCGAGACCCAGTACTTC
>NA|TRBV12-3/TRBV12-4|TRBJ1-1|TRBD1|13
CASTLTGLTEAFF
TGTGCCAGCACCCTGACAGGGCTTACTGAAGCTTTCTTT
>few|TRBV27|TRBJ2-2|NA|13
CASSLVVTGELFF
TGTGCCAGCAGTTTAGTCGTCACCGGGGAGCTGTTTTTT
>NA|TRBV6-2/TRBV6-3|TRBJ2-4|NA|15
CASSLLQGIEDIQYF
TGTGCCAGCAGCCTTCTTCAGGGAATTGAGGACATTCAGTACTTC
>NA|TRBV12-5|TRBJ2-1|NA|15
CASAPRERSYNEQFF
TGTGCTAGTGCCCCAAGGGAGAGGTCCTACAATGAGCAGTTCTTC
>NA|TRBV6-2/TRBV6-3|TRBJ1-5|NA|13
CASRYRVEQPQHF
TGTGCCAGCAGGTACAGGGTAGAGCAGCCCCAGCATTTT
>NA|TRBV20-1|TRBJ1-5|NA|14
CSANSGTPHQPQHF
TGCAGTGCCAACTCCGGGACGCCTCATCAGCCCCAGCATTTT
>NA|TRBV20-1|TRBJ1-2|TRBD1|15
CSARVSEDRRGGYTF
TGCAGTGCTAGAGTGTCCGAGGACAGGAGAGGGGGCTACACCTTC
>many|TRBV5-1|TRBJ2-3|TRBD1|16
CASSSGTGIFTDTQYF
TGCGCCAGCAGCTCCGGGACAGGGATCTTTACAGATACGCAGTATTTT
>NA|TRBV27|TRBJ1-5|NA|12
CASGELNQPQHF
TGTGCCAGCGGGGAGTTAAATCAGCCCCAGCATTTT
>NA|TRBV7-9|TRBJ2-7|NA|15
CASSLGRVDPYEQYF
TGTGCCAGCAGCTTAGGACGGGTGGATCCGTACGAGCAGTACTTC
>NA|TRBV7-9|TRBJ1-4|TRBD1|15
CASSYGGQVNEKLFF
TGTGCCAGCAGCTATGGGGGACAGGTTAATGAAAAACTGTTTTTT
>NA|TRBV6-1|TRBJ1-2|NA|16
CASSEGFYRTNYGYTF
TGTGCCAGCAGTGAAGGCTTTTACAGGACTAACTATGGCTACACCTTC